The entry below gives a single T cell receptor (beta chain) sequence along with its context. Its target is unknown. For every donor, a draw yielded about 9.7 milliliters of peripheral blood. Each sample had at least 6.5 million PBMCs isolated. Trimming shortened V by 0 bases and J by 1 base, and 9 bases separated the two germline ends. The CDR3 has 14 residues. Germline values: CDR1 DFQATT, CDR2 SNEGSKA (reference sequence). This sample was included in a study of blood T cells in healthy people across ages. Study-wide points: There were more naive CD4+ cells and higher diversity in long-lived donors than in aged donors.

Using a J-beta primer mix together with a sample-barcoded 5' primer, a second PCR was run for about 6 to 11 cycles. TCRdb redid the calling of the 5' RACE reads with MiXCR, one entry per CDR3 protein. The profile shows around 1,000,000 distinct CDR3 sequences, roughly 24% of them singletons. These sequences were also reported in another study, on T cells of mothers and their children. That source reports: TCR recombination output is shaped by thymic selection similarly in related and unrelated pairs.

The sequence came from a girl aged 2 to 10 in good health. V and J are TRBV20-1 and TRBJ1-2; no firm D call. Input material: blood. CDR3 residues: CSARDSAGNYGYTF. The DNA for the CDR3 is TGCAGTGCTAGAGATAGTGCGGGTAACTATGGCTACACCTTC.